The 11 T cell receptor beta chains given below trace back to one sample, sequenced in a study of T cells in severe cutaneous drug reactions (dated by TCRdb to between 2018 and 2021). Sequenced on an Illumina MiSeq. Library preparation used the iRepertoire multiplex PCR system with TCR subtype-specific primers for both bulk and single-cell sequencing. Following reprocessing of the reads by TCRdb, the data hold one row per CDR3 protein sequence and no DNA is available. The table for this sample records about 2,700 distinct CDR3 sequences. Approximately 50% of the sample belongs to the ten largest clones. Sequenced donors were patients with carbamazepine-induced Stevens-Johnson syndrome or toxic epidermal necrolysis (CBZ-SJS/TEN). The sequencing input was cells from a skin blister. Reading the label with the study, this specimen's cell subset or site is: unsorted cells from skin lesion blisters. Receptors were obtained from a human donor with toxic epidermal necrolysis, a severe cutaneous drug reaction.

This clonotype registers medium-sized (0.01 to 0.1%) by frequency. CDR3 sequence: CASSGIDSASGNTIYF. The chain uses TRBV19 and TRBJ1-3; TCRdb reports TRBD1, a call that lacks DNA to check it against. This CDR3 spans 16 amino acids. Germline values: CDR1 LNHDA, CDR2 SQIVND (reference sequence).

This chain connects TRBV9 to TRBJ2-1; TCRdb proposes TRBD2, but this gene call is untestable without DNA. CDR3 length: 15 amino acids. Germline assignment: CDR1 SGDLS and CDR2 YYNGEE. The CDR3 reads CASSVRDAAYNEQFF.

J is TRBJ2-7 and V is TRBV11-2; no DNA is available, so the TRBD1 call from TCRdb remains unchecked. This CDR3 has 14 residues. Per germline, CDR1 SGHAT and CDR2 FQNNGV. The CDR3 spells CASSLVTGGYEQYF.

The V call is TRBV2, the J call TRBJ2-7; as DNA is missing, the TRBD1 call by TCRdb cannot be tested. CDR1 and CDR2 from the germline V gene are SNHLY and FYNNEI. This CDR3 comprises 12 residues. CDR3 region: CASSEWTAEQYF.

V usage is TRBV6-1 and J usage is TRBJ2-7; the D call from TCRdb, TRBD1, cannot be confirmed without DNA. The CDR3 is made up of 15 amino acids. Germline V gives CDR1 MNHNS, CDR2 SASEGT. CDR3 sequence reads: CASSENGDRGYEQYF.

The V call is TRBV7-8, the J call TRBJ2-7; the TCRdb call, TRBD1, lacks DNA for checking. The CDR3 consists of 16 residues. Germline V gives CDR1 SGHVS, CDR2 FQNEAQ. This chain's CDR3 is CASSKVPGQSSYEQYF.

The V gene is TRBV2, the J gene TRBJ2-3; the TCRdb D gene call, TRBD1, has no DNA to confirm it. In germline, CDR1 is SNHLY, CDR2 FYNNEI. The CDR3 has 13 amino acids. This CDR3 reads CARDRDNTDTQYF.

The CDR3 region is CAWRGPRLPGHNLGEGYTF. The V and J genes are TRBV30 and TRBJ1-2; checking the TCRdb D call of TRBD1 is not possible without DNA. The CDR3 is made up of 19 amino acids. The germline V gene has CDR1 GTSNPN and CDR2 SVGIG (reference sequence).

The V call is TRBV18, the J call TRBJ2-7; the D call of TRBD1 rests on TCRdb alone, since no DNA is present to check it. The CDR3 consists of 12 residues. Per germline, CDR1 KGHSH and CDR2 LQKENI. CDR3 sequence reads: CASSRTGPERYF. Based on the CDR3 plus reference TRBV18 and TRBJ2-7, the full variable domain is NAGVMQNPRHLVRRRGQEARLRCSPMKGHSHVYWYRQLPEEGLKFMVYLQKENIIDESGMPKERFSAEFPKEGPSILRIQQVVRGDSAAYFCASSRTGPERYFGPGTRLTVT.

This clonotype counts as medium-sized (0.01 to 0.1%) by frequency. This sequence joins TRBV12-5 and TRBJ2-3. Germline CDR1 reads LGHNT; CDR2 reads FRNRAP. This CDR3 contains 11 residues. The CDR3 region is CASGLGYTQYF.

The rearrangement joins TRBV30 to TRBJ1-2. Germline assignment: CDR1 GTSNPN and CDR2 SVGIG (reference sequence). This CDR3 spans 13 amino acids. Here the CDR3 reads CAWSGDGAYGYTF.